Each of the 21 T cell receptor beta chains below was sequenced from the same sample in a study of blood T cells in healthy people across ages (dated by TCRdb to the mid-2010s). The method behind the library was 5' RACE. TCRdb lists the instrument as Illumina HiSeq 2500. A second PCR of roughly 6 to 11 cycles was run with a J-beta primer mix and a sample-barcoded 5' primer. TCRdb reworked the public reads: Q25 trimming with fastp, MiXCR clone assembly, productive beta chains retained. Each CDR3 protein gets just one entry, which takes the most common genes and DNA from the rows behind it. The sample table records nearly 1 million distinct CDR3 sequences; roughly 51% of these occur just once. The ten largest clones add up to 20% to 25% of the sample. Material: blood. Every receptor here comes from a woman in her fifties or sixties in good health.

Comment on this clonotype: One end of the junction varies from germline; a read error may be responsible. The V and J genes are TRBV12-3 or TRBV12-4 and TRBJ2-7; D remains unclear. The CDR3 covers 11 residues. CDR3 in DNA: TGTGCCGGCAGTTTCGGGTTTAGGCAGTACTTC. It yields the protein CAGSFGFRQYF.

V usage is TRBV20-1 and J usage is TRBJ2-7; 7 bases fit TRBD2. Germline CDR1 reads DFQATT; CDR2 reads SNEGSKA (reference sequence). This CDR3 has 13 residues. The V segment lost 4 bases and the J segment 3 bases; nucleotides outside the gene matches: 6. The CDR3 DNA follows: TGCAGTGCTACGAGGGGAGGGGTCTACGAGCAGTACTTC. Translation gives CSATRGGVYEQYF.

The CDR3, as DNA: TGTGCCAGCAGAAGAAATGACGGCCTTGGGACCCAGTACTTC. Translating gives CASRRNDGLGTQYF. The chain recombines TRBV3-1 with TRBJ2-5, with D unresolved. Germline CDR1 and CDR2: LGHDT and YNNKEL (reference sequence). Trimming took off 6 bases at V and 7 bases at J, with 18 bases between the two ends. This CDR3 is built from 14 residues.

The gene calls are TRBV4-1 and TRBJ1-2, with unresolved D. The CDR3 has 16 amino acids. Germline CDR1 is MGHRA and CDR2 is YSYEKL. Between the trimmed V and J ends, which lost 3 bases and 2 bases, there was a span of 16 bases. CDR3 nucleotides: TGCGCCAGCAGCCATCCAGATCGTGGCAGGAACTATGGCTACACCTTC. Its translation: CASSHPDRGRNYGYTF.

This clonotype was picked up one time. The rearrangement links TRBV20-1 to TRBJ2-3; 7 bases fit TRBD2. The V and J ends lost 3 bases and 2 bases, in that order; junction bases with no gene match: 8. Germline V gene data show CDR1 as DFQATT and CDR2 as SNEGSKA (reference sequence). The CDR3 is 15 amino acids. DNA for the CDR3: TGCAGTGCTAGTATGGTAGCGGGCCTCACAGATACGCAGTATTTT. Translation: CSASMVAGLTDTQYF.

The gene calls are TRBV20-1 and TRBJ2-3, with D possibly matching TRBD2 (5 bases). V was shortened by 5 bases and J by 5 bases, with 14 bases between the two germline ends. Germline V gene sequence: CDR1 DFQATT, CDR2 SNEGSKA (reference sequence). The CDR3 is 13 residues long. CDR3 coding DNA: TGCAGTGCTGAGGGCCCGACCGGAGATACGCAGTATTTT. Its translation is CSAEGPTGDTQYF.

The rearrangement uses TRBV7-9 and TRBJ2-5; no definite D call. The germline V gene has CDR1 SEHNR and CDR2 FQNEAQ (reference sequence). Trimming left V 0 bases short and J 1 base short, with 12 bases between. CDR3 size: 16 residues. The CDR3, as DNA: TGTGCCAGCAGCTTAGCCTCCATTTGGACCCAAGAGACCCAGTACTTC. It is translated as CASSLASIWTQETQYF.

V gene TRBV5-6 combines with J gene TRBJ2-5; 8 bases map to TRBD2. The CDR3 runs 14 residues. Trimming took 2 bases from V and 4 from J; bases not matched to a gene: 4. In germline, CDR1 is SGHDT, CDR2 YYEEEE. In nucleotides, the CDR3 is TGTGCCAGCAGCTTCTTAGCGGGGTTAGAGACCCAGTACTTC. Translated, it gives CASSFLAGLETQYF.

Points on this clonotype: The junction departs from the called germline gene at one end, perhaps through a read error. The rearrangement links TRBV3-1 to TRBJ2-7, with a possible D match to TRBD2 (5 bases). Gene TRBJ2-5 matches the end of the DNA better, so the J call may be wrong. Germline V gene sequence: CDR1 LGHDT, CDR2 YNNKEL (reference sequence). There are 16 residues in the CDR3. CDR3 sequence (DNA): TGTTCCAGCAGCCAAGATTATGAGGGAGAACGGGAGACCCAGTACTTC. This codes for CSSSQDYEGERETQYF.

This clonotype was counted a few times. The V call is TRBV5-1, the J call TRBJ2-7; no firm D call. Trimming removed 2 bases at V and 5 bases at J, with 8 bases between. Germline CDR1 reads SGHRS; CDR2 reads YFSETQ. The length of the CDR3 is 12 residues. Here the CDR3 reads CASSFNQDEQYF. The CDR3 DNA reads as TGCGCCAGCAGCTTTAACCAGGACGAGCAGTACTTC.

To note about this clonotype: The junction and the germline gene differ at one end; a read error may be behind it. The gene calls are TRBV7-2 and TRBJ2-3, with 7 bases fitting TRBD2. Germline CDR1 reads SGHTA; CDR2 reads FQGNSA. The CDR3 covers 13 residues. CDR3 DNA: TGTGCCGGCAGGGCTAGCGGAACAGATACGCAGTATTTT. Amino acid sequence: CAGRASGTDTQYF.

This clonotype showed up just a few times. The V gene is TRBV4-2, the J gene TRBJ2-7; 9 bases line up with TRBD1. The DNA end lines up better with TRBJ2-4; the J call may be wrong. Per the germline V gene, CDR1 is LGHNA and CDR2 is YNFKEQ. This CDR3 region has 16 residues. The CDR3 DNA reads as TGTGCCAGCAGCCAAGCCTCCGGGACAGGGATGAACATTCAGTACTTC. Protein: CASSQASGTGMNIQYF.

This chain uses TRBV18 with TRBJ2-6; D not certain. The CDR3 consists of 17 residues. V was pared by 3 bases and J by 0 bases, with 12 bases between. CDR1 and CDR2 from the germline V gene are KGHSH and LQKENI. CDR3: CASSPPDGRSGANVLTF. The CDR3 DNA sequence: TGTGCCAGCTCACCCCCGGACGGACGCTCTGGGGCCAACGTCCTGACTTTC.

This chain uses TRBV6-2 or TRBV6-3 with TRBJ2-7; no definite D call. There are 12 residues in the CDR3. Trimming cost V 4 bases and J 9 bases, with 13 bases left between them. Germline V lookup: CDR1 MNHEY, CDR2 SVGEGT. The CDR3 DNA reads TGTGCCAGCAGTTCCCGTCTCTCGGGGCAGTACTTC. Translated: CASSSRLSGQYF.

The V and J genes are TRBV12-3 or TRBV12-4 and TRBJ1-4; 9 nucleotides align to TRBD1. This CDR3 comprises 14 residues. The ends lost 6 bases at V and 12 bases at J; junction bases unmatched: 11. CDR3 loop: CASSGQGPMVELFF. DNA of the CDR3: TGTGCCAGCAGCGGACAGGGGCCAATGGTGGAACTGTTTTTT.

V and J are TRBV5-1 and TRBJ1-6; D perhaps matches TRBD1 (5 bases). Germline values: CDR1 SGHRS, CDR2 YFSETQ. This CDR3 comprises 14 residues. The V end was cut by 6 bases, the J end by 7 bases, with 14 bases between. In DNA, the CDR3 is TGCGCCAGCACAATGATGACAGCCAATTCACCCCTCCACTTT. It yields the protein CASTMMTANSPLHF.

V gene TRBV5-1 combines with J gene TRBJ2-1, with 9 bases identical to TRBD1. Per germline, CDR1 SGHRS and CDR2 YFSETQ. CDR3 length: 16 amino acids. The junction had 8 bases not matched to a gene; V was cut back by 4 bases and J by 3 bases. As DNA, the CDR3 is TGCGCCAGCAGCCACCGCCCGGGACAGGGCTACAATGAGCAGTTCTTC. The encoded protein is CASSHRPGQGYNEQFF.

This CDR3 reads CASSLAGGSEKLFF. The CDR3 DNA reads as TGTGCCAGCAGCTTAGCTGGGGGGAGCGAGAAACTGTTTTTT. The V gene is TRBV7-9, the J gene TRBJ1-4; tentative D call: TRBD1 (5 bases). This CDR3 region has 14 residues. Germline CDR1 and CDR2: SEHNR and FQNEAQ (reference sequence). V lost 0 bases to trimming and J lost 11 bases, with 13 bases between them.

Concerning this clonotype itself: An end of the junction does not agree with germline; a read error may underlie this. The CDR3 loop is CAGRHGSNRGGELFF. The CDR3 DNA follows: TGTGCCGGCAGGCATGGAAGTAACAGGGGCGGGGAGCTGTTTTTT. The chain couples TRBV12-3 or TRBV12-4 to TRBJ2-2, with 7 bases aligning to TRBD1. This CDR3 spans 15 amino acids.

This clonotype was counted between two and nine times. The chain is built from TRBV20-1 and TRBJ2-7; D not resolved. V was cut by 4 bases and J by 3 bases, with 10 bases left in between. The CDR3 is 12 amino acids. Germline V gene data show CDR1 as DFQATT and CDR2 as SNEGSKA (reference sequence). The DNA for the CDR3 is TGCAGTGCTAACCGGGCCTACTACGAGCAGTACTTC. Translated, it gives CSANRAYYEQYF.

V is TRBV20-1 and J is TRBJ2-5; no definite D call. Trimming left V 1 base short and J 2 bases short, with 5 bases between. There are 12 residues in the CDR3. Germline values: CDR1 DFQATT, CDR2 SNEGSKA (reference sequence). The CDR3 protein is CSARVSQETQYF. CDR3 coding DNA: TGCAGTGCTAGAGTTAGTCAAGAGACCCAGTACTTC.